These 25 T cell receptor beta chains share one sample of origin, sequenced in a study of a mutant IDH1 vaccine in newly diagnosed glioma. The repertoire was sequenced with immunoSEQ multiplex PCR; TCRdb's copy has only in-frame clones and lacks some. This sample has about 30,000 clones, with 81% found just once. The time point here: week 35, safety follow-up. The investigators gave 300 ug of mutant IDH1 20-mer peptide in each vaccine dose, together with topical imiquimod. Which antigens these TCRs recognize remains unknown. The sequencing used PBMCs, collected from a glioma patient whose treatment included an IDH1 peptide vaccine. Source of these receptors: a man aged 25-40 years with glioma.

As DNA, the CDR3 is TGCAGTGCTTTACGGGGAGATACGCAGTATTTT. Translated, it gives CSALRGDTQYF. The chain uses TRBV20-1 and TRBJ2-3; D is perhaps TRBD2 (5 bases). V lost 5 bases, J lost 5 bases, and 8 bases lay in between. CDR3 length: 11 residues. The V gene's germline CDR1 is DFQATT and CDR2 SNEGSKA (reference sequence).

The chain combines TRBV30 with TRBJ1-2; 8 bases fit TRBD1. V lost 1 base to trimming and J lost 4 bases; unmatched junction nucleotides: 5. CDR3 length equals 14 residues. Germline-derived CDR1 and CDR2 are GTSNPN and SVGIG (reference sequence). The DNA for the CDR3 is TGTGCCTGGAGTGGGACAGGGAATAGCTATGGCTACACCTTC. Residues: CAWSGTGNSYGYTF.

The table lists this clone with a few counts. This chain uses TRBV9 with TRBJ2-2; no clear D gene. The germline V gene encodes CDR1 SGDLS and CDR2 YYNGEE. This CDR3 spans 12 amino acids. The V end lost 1 base, the J end lost 10 bases, and 8 bases lay between the germline ends. The CDR3 is CASSVFPAELFF. The DNA for the CDR3 is TGTGCCAGCAGCGTATTCCCCGCGGAGCTGTTTTTT.

The rearrangement uses TRBV25-1 and TRBJ1-2, with D hard to call. The germline V gene has CDR1 MGHDK and CDR2 SYGVNS. V lost 5 bases to trimming and J lost 10 bases, with 14 bases between them. The CDR3 spans 12 residues. CDR3: CASSLLDGDYTF. In DNA, the CDR3 is TGTGCCAGCAGTTTACTGGACGGAGACTACACCTTC.

The chain is built from TRBV6-6 and TRBJ2-5; D could derive from TRBD1 or TRBD2 (6 bases each). This CDR3 is built from 15 residues. V lost 6 bases and J lost 0, with 14 bases in between. Germline loops: CDR1 MNHNY, CDR2 SVGAGI (reference sequence). The CDR3 sequence is CASREGTGYQETQYF. CDR3 nucleotides: TGTGCCAGCAGGGAGGGTACAGGGTACCAAGAGACCCAGTACTTC.

J is TRBJ2-7 and V is TRBV6-5; 7 positions match TRBD2. From germline, CDR1 is MNHEY and CDR2 SVGAGI. V dropped 7 bases and J dropped 7; count of bases not matched to a gene: 7. The CDR3 covers 12 residues. CDR3 region: CASMAGVGEQYF. The CDR3 DNA follows: TGTGCCAGCATGGCGGGAGTTGGTGAGCAGTACTTC.

This clone showed up just a few times. The genes are TRBV7-6 and TRBJ2-6, with D unclear. The V end lost 0 bases, the J end lost 3 bases, and 0 bases lay between the germline ends. The CDR3 is made up of 13 amino acids. Germline values: CDR1 SGHVS, CDR2 FNYEAQ. The CDR3 here is CASSLAGANVLTF. The CDR3 DNA follows: TGTGCCAGCAGCTTAGCTGGGGCCAACGTCCTGACTTTC.

CDR3 DNA sequence: TGTGCCAGCAGTCCACAGGGTGCCAATCAGCCCCAGCATTTT. Protein product: CASSPQGANQPQHF. The rearrangement joins TRBV14 to TRBJ1-5; D perhaps matches TRBD1 (6 bases). CDR3 size: 14 residues. Looked up from germline, CDR1 is SGHDN and CDR2 is FVKESK. V gave up 6 bases and J gave up 3 bases, with 12 bases separating them.

The V call is TRBV4-1, the J call TRBJ2-7; 8 bases are shared with TRBD1. The CDR3 contains 15 residues. Germline loops: CDR1 MGHRA, CDR2 YSYEKL. Trimming cost V 0 bases and J 11 bases; bases outside gene matches: 12. CDR3 protein: CASSQDPLDRAAEYF. In DNA form, the CDR3 reads TGCGCCAGCAGCCAAGATCCATTGGACAGGGCGGCTGAGTACTTC.

This rearrangement joins TRBV5-1 to TRBJ2-7; D is possibly TRBD1 (5 bases). V dropped 2 bases and J dropped 2 bases, with 8 bases sitting between them. Germline CDR1 and CDR2: SGHRS and YFSETQ. The CDR3 sequence is 13 residues long. The chain's CDR3 is CASSLQATYEQYF. The CDR3 nucleotides read TGCGCCAGCAGCTTACAGGCCACCTACGAGCAGTACTTC. Together with reference TRBV5-1 and TRBJ2-7, the CDR3 gives the full variable domain: KAGVTQTPRYLIKTRGQQVTLSCSPISGHRSVSWYQQTPGQGLQFLFEYFSETQRNKGNFPGRFSGRQFSNSRSEMNVSTLELGDSALYLCASSLQATYEQYFGPGTRLTVT.

V is TRBV2 and J is TRBJ2-1, with TRBD1 identical over 8 bases. Trimming at V came to 8 bases and at J to 4 bases, leaving 7 bases not matched to a gene. The CDR3 runs to 14 residues. Germline assignment: CDR1 SNHLY and CDR2 FYNNEI. The CDR3 DNA follows: TGTGCCAGCTCCCCGGACAGGGCGTACAATGAGCAGTTCTTC. It specifies CASSPDRAYNEQFF.

V is TRBV13 and J is TRBJ1-1; D might be TRBD1 (6 bases). The CDR3 is made up of 15 amino acids. V was clipped by 4 bases and J by 7 bases, with 19 bases between them. CDR1 is PRHDT and CDR2 is FYEKMQ in the germline V gene (reference sequence). The DNA of the CDR3 is TGTGCCAGCAGCTCCGCCGAAGGGGGAAGGGTTGAAGCTTTCTTT. Its translation is CASSSAEGGRVEAFF.

In its sample, this clone was seen once. CDR3 amino acids: CATTDGRSYEQYF. DNA for the CDR3: TGCGCCACCACGGACGGCCGCTCCTACGAGCAGTACTTC. This chain links TRBV5-1 with TRBJ2-7; the D is unclear. CDR3 length equals 13 residues. The V gene lost 9 bases and the J gene lost 0 bases, with 13 bases spanning the gap. In germline, CDR1 is SGHRS, CDR2 YFSETQ.

The rearrangement links TRBV7-2 to TRBJ2-2, with D unresolved. This CDR3 is 14 amino acids long. Germline loops: CDR1 SGHTA, CDR2 FQGNSA. V dropped 4 bases and J dropped 6 bases, with 12 bases sitting between them. CDR3 in amino acids: CASSYDRTAGELFF. The CDR3 DNA reads as TGTGCCAGCAGCTACGACCGGACGGCCGGGGAGCTGTTTTTT.

As for this clone: The germline gene is not matched at one end of the junction; a read error may be the cause. This sequence joins TRBV12-5 and TRBJ2-1; 10 bases agree with TRBD2. The CDR3 totals 12 residues. Germline lookup yields CDR1 LGHNT and CDR2 FRNRAP. CDR3 in DNA: TGTTCTAGCGGGAGAACCTACAATGAGCAGTTCTTC. Protein sequence: CSSGRTYNEQFF.

This rearrangement joins TRBV5-1 to TRBJ2-7; D not resolved. Per the germline V gene, CDR1 is SGHRS and CDR2 is YFSETQ. The CDR3 covers 14 residues. Trimming removed 2 bases from V and 2 bases from J, with 11 bases in between. CDR3 residues: CASSFQTATYEQYF. The CDR3 nucleotides are TGCGCCAGCAGCTTTCAGACCGCCACCTACGAGCAGTACTTC.

At least ten counts were recorded for this clone. Different DNA sequences within this sample yield the same CDR3. The V gene is TRBV27, the J gene TRBJ2-1; tentative D call: TRBD1 (5 bases). The CDR3 length is 15 residues. The V end lost 2 bases, the J end lost 0 bases, and 8 bases lay between the germline ends. Per the germline V gene, CDR1 is MNHEY and CDR2 is SMNVEV (reference sequence). The DNA for the CDR3 is TGTGCCAGCAGTTTACAGGGTGGCTCCTACAATGAGCAGTTCTTC. Translation gives CASSLQGGSYNEQFF.

This clone has only a few counts. The chain joins TRBV30 to TRBJ1-5; D is uncertain. Looked up from germline, CDR1 is GTSNPN and CDR2 is SVGIG (reference sequence). The CDR3 sequence is 15 residues long. Trimming pared 2 bases from V and 2 bases from J, leaving 13 bases between. The CDR3 spells CAWSQGLWGNQPQHF. The CDR3 DNA reads as TGTGCCTGGAGTCAAGGTTTGTGGGGCAATCAGCCCCAGCATTTT. Looking up the rest from reference TRBV30 and TRBJ1-5 gives the full variable domain: SQTIHQWPATLVQPVGSPLSLECTVEGTSNPNLYWYRQAAGRGLQLLFYSVGIGQISSEVPQNLSASRPQDRQFILSSKKLLLSDSGFYLCAWSQGLWGNQPQHFGDGTRLSIL.

The gene calls are TRBV27 and TRBJ1-1; D is ambiguous. The CDR3 is 12 residues long. Germline-derived CDR1 and CDR2 are MNHEY and SMNVEV (reference sequence). The ends were cut back, 4 bases at V and 6 bases at J, with 9 bases in the middle. CDR3 region: CASSSQVSEAFF. CDR3 DNA: TGTGCCAGCAGTTCCCAGGTCTCTGAAGCTTTCTTT.

The V and J genes are TRBV6-1 and TRBJ2-1; D is possibly TRBD1 (6 bases). The CDR3 covers 19 residues. In germline, CDR1 is MNHNS, CDR2 SASEGT. V was pared by 4 bases and J by 4 bases, with 26 bases between. The DNA for the CDR3 is TGTGCCAGCAGTGGGGGGCAGCTTTCCTTAACCCTGGCATACAATGAGCAGTTCTTC. It specifies CASSGGQLSLTLAYNEQFF.

The genes are TRBV7-9 and TRBJ1-2; D gene unclear. The CDR3 runs to 13 residues. Trimming stripped 4 bases from V and 6 bases from J, with 12 bases between. Germline CDR1 reads SEHNR; CDR2 reads FQNEAQ (reference sequence). Here the CDR3 reads CASSSWGIDGYTF. DNA for the CDR3: TGTGCCAGCAGCTCCTGGGGTATAGATGGCTACACCTTC.

This sequence joins TRBV6-1 and TRBJ2-3, with 12 nucleotides matching TRBD2. This CDR3 spans 17 amino acids. Germline V gene data show CDR1 as MNHNS and CDR2 as SASEGT. Trimming cost V 4 bases and J 1 base; bases outside gene matches: 6. The CDR3 region is CASSGTSGVHGTDTQYF. In nucleotides, the CDR3 is TGTGCCAGCAGTGGGACTAGCGGGGTGCACGGCACAGATACGCAGTATTTT.

The V and J genes are TRBV12-5 and TRBJ1-2; maybe TRBD1 (5 bases). Germline assignment: CDR1 LGHNT and CDR2 FRNRAP. The CDR3 runs to 14 residues. The V gene lost 7 bases and the J gene lost 8 bases, with 20 bases spanning the gap. CDR3 in DNA: TGTGCTAGTGCCTTGGGGGGGAGTGGTGGCGGCTACACCTTC. Translating it yields CASALGGSGGGYTF.

The chain links TRBV6-6 to TRBJ1-2, with 10 bases matching TRBD1. The germline CDR1 and CDR2 sequences are MNHNY and SVGAGI (reference sequence). This CDR3 spans 16 amino acids. V gave up 5 bases and J gave up 0 bases; unmatched junction bases: 6. The DNA of the CDR3 is TGTGCCAGCAGTCGGGACAGGGGTACCTCTAACTATGGCTACACCTTC. Amino acids: CASSRDRGTSNYGYTF.

In its sample, this clone ranks as large. The V call is TRBV6-5, the J call TRBJ1-1, with D perhaps matching TRBD1 (5 bases). Germline CDR1 reads MNHEY; CDR2 reads SVGAGI. V lost 2 bases, J lost 10 bases, and 11 bases lay in between. This CDR3 is built from 12 residues. CDR3 coding DNA: TGTGCCAGCAGTTACGGGGGGTTAGCAGCTTTCTTT. This sequence encodes CASSYGGLAAFF.